The 29 T cell receptor beta chains reported below all come from one sample, sequenced in a study of response to subunit inactivated influenza vaccine. TCRdb reprocessed the RT-PCR reads with MiXCR, giving one entry per CDR3 protein. The repertoire holds 500,000 to 550,000 distinct CDR3 sequences, 7.6% seen once, with 10% to 15% in the top ten. Material: PBMCs from blood, obtained around 25 months after vaccination. The receptors originated from a man aged 50-75 years who received an inactivated influenza vaccine.

This clonotype was observed many times. The rearrangement uses TRBV20-1 and TRBJ1-4; 7 positions match TRBD1. After removal of 6 bases from V and 7 bases from J, the junction contained 8 bases not matched to a gene. The CDR3 covers 13 residues. Germline lookup yields CDR1 DFQATT and CDR2 SNEGSKA (reference sequence). CDR3 nucleotides: TGCAGTGCGCAGACAGGGAAGGGTGAAAAACTGTTTTTT. Residues: CSAQTGKGEKLFF.

This clonotype was recorded many times. The rearrangement uses TRBV5-1 and TRBJ1-6; D might be TRBD1 (5 bases). V shed 3 bases and J shed 8 bases, with 15 bases lying between them. This CDR3 has 15 residues. CDR1 and CDR2 from the germline V gene are SGHRS and YFSETQ. CDR3 DNA sequence: TGCGCCAGCAGCTCGTTTGGGGGGATTGATTCACCCCTCCACTTT. Translating it yields CASSSFGGIDSPLHF.

Many counts were recorded for this clonotype. This chain links TRBV4-3 with TRBJ2-3; D not resolved. The CDR3 length is 13 residues. Trimming took 1 base from V and 5 from J, leaving 7 bases between them. Germline V gene data show CDR1 as LGHNA and CDR2 as YSLEER. CDR3 region: CASSQAMGDTQYF. CDR3 nucleotide sequence: TGCGCCAGCAGCCAAGCCATGGGAGATACGCAGTATTTT.

The chain recombines TRBV12-3 or TRBV12-4 with TRBJ2-3; D perhaps matches TRBD2 (5 bases). This CDR3 contains 16 residues. V was clipped by 6 bases and J by 0 bases, with 16 bases between them. CDR3 DNA sequence: TGTGCCAGCAGCTCGGAGGTTTGGAACAGCACAGATACGCAGTATTTT. Protein product: CASSSEVWNSTDTQYF.

The chain uses TRBV4-3 and TRBJ2-2, with TRBD1 matching over 7 bases. The CDR3 is made up of 18 amino acids. Germline CDR1 reads LGHNA; CDR2 reads YSLEER. Losses at the gene ends were 0 bases for V and 4 bases for J; bases not matched to a gene: 11. The CDR3 here is CASSQDLKTGRITGELFF. CDR3 bases: TGCGCCAGCAGCCAAGACTTAAAGACAGGGAGAATCACCGGGGAGCTGTTTTTT.

This clonotype was observed a handful of times. This chain joins TRBV5-5 and TRBJ2-5, with D unclear. V was shortened by 0 bases and J by 4 bases, with 7 bases between the two germline ends. This CDR3 spans 13 amino acids. CDR1 and CDR2 from the germline V gene are SGHKS and YYEKEE (reference sequence). CDR3 residues: CASSLEPPETQYF. CDR3 DNA sequence: TGTGCCAGCAGCTTGGAACCGCCAGAGACCCAGTACTTC.

This clonotype appeared a few times. J is TRBJ2-5 and V is TRBV15; TRBD1 might be the D (5 bases). The V gene's germline CDR1 is LNHNV and CDR2 YYDKDF (reference sequence). The germline V and J ends were trimmed by 3 bases and 5 bases, with 13 bases remaining between them. CDR3 length: 14 amino acids. CDR3 sequence reads: CATSSGALGETQYF. The CDR3 DNA reads as TGTGCCACCAGCAGTGGGGCACTGGGCGAGACCCAGTACTTC.

Points on this clonotype: This may stem from a read error, because a much larger clone lies one nucleotide away. This chain links TRBV15 with TRBJ1-1; no definite D call. With 0 bases removed from V and 4 bases from J, the gap between germline ends came to 6 bases. The CDR3 sequence is 13 residues long. Germline-derived CDR1 and CDR2 are LNHNV and YYDKDF (reference sequence). The CDR3, as DNA: TGTGCCACCAGCAGAGAAAGCAGCACTGAAGCTTTCTTT. It is translated as CATSRESSTEAFF.

The chain employs TRBV3-1 and TRBJ1-1, with unresolved D. V lost 3 bases to trimming and J lost 3 bases, with 11 bases between them. This CDR3 contains 14 residues. The germline CDR1 and CDR2 sequences are LGHDT and YNNKEL (reference sequence). The CDR3 here is CASSHWTLDTEAFF. The CDR3 DNA reads as TGTGCCAGCAGCCATTGGACGTTGGACACTGAAGCTTTCTTT.

CDR3 coding DNA: TGCGCCAGCAGCCAAACCCCGACTAGGGTCGGGGAGCTGTTTTTT. It is translated as CASSQTPTRVGELFF. The chain uses TRBV5-1 and TRBJ2-2; perhaps TRBD2 as D (6 bases). Germline V gene lookup returns CDR1 SGHRS and CDR2 YFSETQ. The CDR3 is made up of 15 amino acids. The ends were cut back, 4 bases at V and 7 bases at J, with 17 bases in the middle.

This clonotype was counted a few times. The chain recombines TRBV20-1 with TRBJ1-4; D is unresolved. The CDR3 is 15 residues long. Germline CDR1 reads DFQATT; CDR2 reads SNEGSKA (reference sequence). Trimming took 5 bases from V and 3 from J, leaving 16 bases between them. DNA for the CDR3: TGCAGTGCTTCGGACGCTGGTCGACCTAATGAAAAACTGTTTTTT. Translation: CSASDAGRPNEKLFF.

This clonotype was counted only a few times. The rearrangement links TRBV15 to TRBJ2-1; D unclear. The V gene lost 0 bases and the J gene lost 5 bases, with 11 bases spanning the gap. Germline CDR1 and CDR2: LNHNV and YYDKDF (reference sequence). The CDR3 covers 15 residues. This CDR3 reads CATSRDSASHNEQFF. CDR3 sequence (DNA): TGTGCCACCAGCAGAGATTCGGCCAGCCACAATGAGCAGTTCTTC.

This clonotype has at least ten counts. The V gene is TRBV20-1, the J gene TRBJ2-7, with 8 bases aligning to TRBD2. Germline values: CDR1 DFQATT, CDR2 SNEGSKA (reference sequence). The V gene end was trimmed by 0 bases and the J gene end by 4 bases; junction bases not matched to a gene: 8. The CDR3 sequence is 15 residues long. The CDR3: CSAREYGTSLYEQYF. As DNA, the CDR3 is TGCAGTGCTAGAGAGTACGGGACTAGTTTATACGAGCAGTACTTC.

This clonotype has a count of ten or more. The chain joins TRBV10-3 to TRBJ2-1; D is undetermined. The CDR3 spans 12 residues. V lost 3 bases and J 9 bases, leaving 9 bases between the germline ends. From germline, CDR1 is ENHRY and CDR2 SYGVKD. CDR3 protein: CAISDVESEQFF. CDR3 in DNA: TGTGCCATCAGTGATGTGGAGAGTGAGCAGTTCTTC.

This clonotype was counted ten times or more. DNA of the CDR3: TGTGCCAGCAGTCCTGCAGGGGAGGCCCACGAGCAGTACTTC. Its protein is CASSPAGEAHEQYF. The V and J genes are TRBV27 and TRBJ2-7, with D perhaps matching TRBD1 or TRBD2 (6 bases each). Germline CDR1 reads MNHEY; CDR2 reads SMNVEV (reference sequence). This CDR3 spans 14 amino acids. Trimming pared 5 bases from V and 5 bases from J, leaving 16 bases between.

This clonotype was counted at least ten times. The chain links TRBV9 to TRBJ2-7; 7 bases agree with TRBD2. Germline V lookup: CDR1 SGDLS, CDR2 YYNGEE. CDR3 length: 13 residues. Unmatched junction bases numbered 7, after V lost 0 bases and J lost 10 bases. In DNA, the CDR3 is TGTGCCAGCAGCGTAGCTGCTAGCGGAGCCCAGTACTTC. As protein: CASSVAASGAQYF.

This clonotype has at least ten counts. The V gene is TRBV20-1, the J gene TRBJ2-5; 13 nucleotides agree with TRBD2. The germline gives CDR1 DFQATT, CDR2 SNEGSKA (reference sequence). J lost 7 bases, V lost 0 bases, and 8 bases had no gene match. There are 16 residues in the CDR3. The CDR3 region has the DNA TGCAGTGCTAGAGATAATAGACTAGCGGGAGGTGGGACCCAGTACTTC. This gives the protein CSARDNRLAGGGTQYF.

This clonotype turned up a few times. The chain recombines TRBV6-2 or TRBV6-3 with TRBJ2-1; 10 bases are a match to TRBD2. The CDR3 runs to 16 residues. Germline V gives CDR1 MNHEY, CDR2 SVGEGT. Trimming took 5 bases from V and 4 from J; bases not matched to a gene: 8. This chain's CDR3 is CASSNNGLAVYNEQFF. The CDR3 DNA reads TGTGCCAGCAGTAACAATGGACTAGCGGTATACAATGAGCAGTTCTTC.

This clonotype was seen a handful of times. The chain joins TRBV24-1 to TRBJ2-1, with 9 bases lining up with TRBD1. This CDR3 is built from 15 residues. V lost 1 base, J lost 4 bases, and 1 base stayed unmatched. The germline V gene has CDR1 KGHDR and CDR2 SFDVKD. The CDR3 nucleotides are TGTGCCACCAGTGATTTCGGGACAGGGTACAATGAGCAGTTCTTC. This sequence encodes CATSDFGTGYNEQFF.

The V and J genes are TRBV5-1 and TRBJ2-7; possibly TRBD2 for D (6 bases). This CDR3 comprises 14 residues. V was pared by 4 bases and J by 2 bases, with 13 bases between. Germline CDR1 SGHRS, CDR2 YFSETQ. The CDR3 protein is CASSVTTSTYEQYF. The CDR3 DNA sequence: TGCGCCAGCAGCGTTACGACTAGTACCTACGAGCAGTACTTC.

This chain connects TRBV6-2 or TRBV6-3 to TRBJ2-3; 7 bases agree with TRBD2. CDR3 length: 15 amino acids. The V gene's germline CDR1 is MNHEY and CDR2 SVGEGT. V lost 4 bases to trimming and J lost 4 bases; unmatched junction nucleotides: 8. CDR3 amino acids: CASSSRVAGPDTQYF. CDR3 bases: TGTGCCAGCAGTTCCCGAGTAGCGGGTCCAGATACGCAGTATTTT.

This clonotype has a count of ten or more. The chain couples TRBV6-1 to TRBJ1-2; tentatively, D is TRBD1 (6 bases). The CDR3 is 15 amino acids. V gave up 5 bases and J gave up 2 bases, with 15 bases separating them. CDR1 MNHNS and CDR2 SASEGT come from the germline V gene. CDR3 region: CASSISDRRNYGYTF. The CDR3 coding sequence is TGTGCCAGCAGTATCAGCGACAGGCGGAACTATGGCTACACCTTC.

Only a few counts were recorded for this clonotype. V is TRBV5-6 and J is TRBJ2-2; tentatively, D is TRBD1 (6 bases). Germline V gene sequence: CDR1 SGHDT, CDR2 YYEEEE. Trimming left V 1 base short and J 6 bases short, with 22 bases between. The CDR3 loop spans 18 amino acids. The CDR3 coding sequence is TGTGCCAGCAGCTTGATGACTTCACCGGGACACCGTGCCGGGGAGCTGTTTTTT. Amino acids: CASSLMTSPGHRAGELFF.

Only a few counts were recorded for this clonotype. The V and J genes are TRBV12-3 or TRBV12-4 and TRBJ1-5; 7 bases line up with TRBD1. The CDR3 extends over 13 amino acids. With 6 bases clipped from V and 4 bases from J, the junction kept 3 bases outside the gene matches. The CDR3 DNA sequence: TGTGCCAGCAGGGGACAGCTTAATCAGCCCCAGCATTTT. The encoded protein is CASRGQLNQPQHF.

The chain couples TRBV5-6 to TRBJ2-3; TRBD1 or TRBD2 may be the D gene (5 bases each). Looked up from germline, CDR1 is SGHDT and CDR2 is YYEEEE. This CDR3 spans 16 amino acids. V shed 0 bases and J shed 2 bases, with 13 bases lying between them. The CDR3 sequence: CASSLGDGRFTDTQYF. The CDR3 DNA follows: TGTGCCAGCAGCTTGGGGGACGGAAGATTCACAGATACGCAGTATTTT.

This clonotype occurred a few times. V is TRBV7-9 and J is TRBJ2-2, with D perhaps TRBD1 (6 bases). Trimming removed 8 bases at V and 7 bases at J, with 20 bases between. Germline CDR1 SEHNR, CDR2 FQNEAQ (reference sequence). The CDR3 covers 15 residues. CDR3 coding DNA: TGTGCCAGCGCGCCTCCTCTAACAGGGCTCGGGGAGCTGTTTTTT. This translates into CASAPPLTGLGELFF.

This clonotype was detected many times. The rearrangement links TRBV5-1 to TRBJ2-5; the match to TRBD1 covers 8 bases. V dropped 2 bases and J dropped 5; count of bases not matched to a gene: 2. This CDR3 has 13 residues. The germline V gene has CDR1 SGHRS and CDR2 YFSETQ. CDR3 bases: TGCGCCAGCAGCTTCGACAGGGGTGAGACCCAGTACTTC. This gives the protein CASSFDRGETQYF.

V usage is TRBV7-3 and J usage is TRBJ2-5, with D possibly being TRBD1 or TRBD2 (5 bases each). The CDR3 length is 15 residues. CDR1 SGHTA and CDR2 FQGTGA come from the germline V gene. Trimming shortened V by 5 bases and J by 2 bases, and 15 bases separated the two germline ends. In DNA form, the CDR3 reads TGTGCCAGCAGCACACGGGACGGGGAGCAAGAGACCCAGTACTTC. It specifies CASSTRDGEQETQYF.

The chain joins TRBV6-2 or TRBV6-3 to TRBJ2-7; TRBD2 might be the D (5 bases). The V gene lost 6 bases and the J gene lost 0 bases, with 12 bases spanning the gap. CDR3 length: 14 amino acids. Looked up from germline, CDR1 is MNHEY and CDR2 is SVGEGT. CDR3 sequence (DNA): TGTGCCAGCAGACCCAGCGGCAGCTCCTACGAGCAGTACTTC. Translation: CASRPSGSSYEQYF.